This T cell receptor beta chain was found in a study of Ad26.COV2.S vaccination and SARS-CoV-2 variants. Study-level information: Administration of Ad26.COV2.S was intramuscular, either once or twice 56 days apart.

Treatment reported: roughly 19 received Ad26.COV2.S at low or high dose, single or two shots; 5 received placebo; per-sample allocation not given. The study sampled participants on day 63 after the first vaccine or placebo injection. The length of the CDR3 is 15 residues. V lost 10 bases and J lost 4; bases outside the gene matches: 7. Per the germline V gene, CDR1 is ENHRY and CDR2 is SYGVKD. Only in-frame clones appear in the TCRdb table, and some are missing; sequencing was by immunoSEQ multiplex PCR. The sample consists of 350,000 to 550,000 clones, 85% to 90% of them appearing once. The sample was peripheral blood, taken in a trial of Ad26.COV2.S vaccine versus placebo. The rearrangement joins TRBV10-3 to TRBJ2-3, with TRBD2 matching over 14 bases. The TCR originated in a person between 18 and 59 years old who received the Ad26.COV2.S COVID-19 vaccine or a placebo. CDR3 DNA sequence: TGTGCCACCAGACTAGCGGGAGGGTTGGCAGATACGCAGTATTTT. Protein sequence: CATRLAGGLADTQYF.